This T cell receptor beta chain came from a study of cytomegalovirus exposure and HLA in healthy donors. Study summary: Genotyping showed roughly 83% of 398 donors falling in the Caucasian-associated ancestry cluster.

Recording of this donor's CMV serostatus was not done. Findings and limits, study-wide: Later work associated fewer than 20,000 TCR beta sequences with HLA alleles at 0.05 false discovery rate.

As concerns this clone: Its antigen is undetermined.

Researchers ran the PCR with 60 Vbeta and 13 Jbeta primers. The repertoire was sequenced with immunoSEQ multiplex PCR; TCRdb's copy has only in-frame clones and lacks some. The table has 95,000 to 150,000 clones, 77% seen once. The TCR was taken from a human donor in good health. Sequences were obtained from PBMCs.

CDR3 coding DNA: TGTGCCAGCAGCTCCCCAAGGGACTTCGGCGAGCAGTACTTC. Translating gives CASSSPRDFGEQYF. The genes are TRBV7-9 and TRBJ2-7, with D possibly matching TRBD2 (6 bases). Germline CDR1 and CDR2: SEHNR and FQNEAQ (reference sequence). CDR3 length: 14 residues. V was shortened by 4 bases and J by 6 bases, with 16 bases between the two germline ends.